Each of the 26 T cell receptor beta chains below was sequenced from the same sample in a study of graft-versus-host responses after intestinal transplantation. From the graft tissue, intraepithelial and lamina propria lymphocytes were released through processing. Some clones are missing from TCRdb's copy, which holds only in-frame ones; the method was immunoSEQ multiplex PCR. Of under 15,000 clones listed, around three quarters are singletons. Material: ileum tissue, obtained 142 days after intestinal transplantation. These receptors all stem from a human patient who received an intestinal transplant, so some T cells may come from the graft donor.

V gene TRBV7-8 combines with J gene TRBJ2-1; D gene uncertain. The CDR3 contains 17 residues. Trimming shortened V by 5 bases and J by 4 bases, and 21 bases separated the two germline ends. Germline values: CDR1 SGHVS, CDR2 FQNEAQ. The CDR3, as DNA: TGTGCCAGCAGCCACCCCGGCCGACTTCCCTTTTACAATGAGCAGTTCTTC. Its protein product is CASSHPGRLPFYNEQFF.

The chain has TRBV5-4 and TRBJ2-1, with TRBD2 identical over 9 bases. V lost 2 bases, J lost 1 base, and 1 base stayed unmatched. This CDR3 is 15 amino acids long. CDR1 and CDR2 from the germline V gene are SGHNT and YYREEE (reference sequence). The CDR3 nucleotides read TGTGCCAGCAGCTTTGCGGGGGGGTCCTACAATGAGCAGTTCTTC. Protein: CASSFAGGSYNEQFF.

This clone appeared a few times. CDR3 DNA sequence: TGCGCCAGCAGCCAAGGGTTGACTTCTATCGGGGAGCTGTTTTTT. This codes for CASSQGLTSIGELFF. The V and J genes are TRBV4-3 and TRBJ2-2; D is uncertain. CDR1 is LGHNA, CDR2 YSLEER, per germline. This CDR3 is 15 amino acids long. Trimming removed 1 base at V and 7 bases at J, with 13 bases between.

J is TRBJ2-3 and V is TRBV9, with TRBD2 matching 11 bases. Germline V gives CDR1 SGDLS, CDR2 YYNGEE. This CDR3 region has 16 residues. V shed 2 bases, J shed 2 bases, and the junction held 4 bases outside the gene matches. The CDR3 reads CASSVGTSGFTDTQYF. CDR3 DNA: TGTGCCAGCAGCGTGGGGACTAGCGGATTCACAGATACGCAGTATTTT.

This chain links TRBV28 with TRBJ1-5; the D gene is possibly TRBD1 (5 bases). V was shortened by 6 bases and J by 3 bases, with 12 bases between the two germline ends. The germline V gene encodes CDR1 MDHEN and CDR2 SYDVKM. The CDR3 runs to 14 residues. The CDR3 region is CASSASGVNQPQHF. As DNA, the CDR3 is TGTGCCAGCAGCGCGTCGGGGGTCAATCAGCCCCAGCATTTT.

V usage is TRBV5-1 and J usage is TRBJ2-1, with a weak D call TRBD1 (5 bases). CDR1 is SGHRS, CDR2 YFSETQ, per germline. The V end was cut by 0 bases, the J end by 4 bases, with 11 bases between. The CDR3 is 15 amino acids. The CDR3 protein is CASSLAADTYNEQFF. CDR3 sequence (DNA): TGCGCCAGCAGCTTGGCCGCGGACACTTACAATGAGCAGTTCTTC.

V gene TRBV4-1 combines with J gene TRBJ1-2; D remains ambiguous. Looked up from germline, CDR1 is MGHRA and CDR2 is YSYEKL. The germline V and J ends were trimmed by 1 base and 2 bases, with 5 bases remaining between them. CDR3 size: 13 residues. CDR3 nucleotides: TGCGCCAGCAGCCAAGGGCGGAACTATGGCTACACCTTC. Encoded protein: CASSQGRNYGYTF.

This sequence joins TRBV12-5 and TRBJ2-3; 8 nucleotides match TRBD1. The V gene's germline CDR1 is LGHNT and CDR2 FRNRAP. J was trimmed by 3 bases and V by 6 bases; bases with no gene match: 5. The CDR3 consists of 14 residues. CDR3 bases: TGTGCTAGTGGAACAGACAGGGGTACAGATACGCAGTATTTT. It translates to CASGTDRGTDTQYF.

The CDR3 nucleotides read TGTGCCAGTAGTCCAGGACTAGCGGGGGGTTTTGAGCAGTACTTC. This gives the protein CASSPGLAGGFEQYF. V usage is TRBV19 and J usage is TRBJ2-7, with 14 bases fitting TRBD2. Germline CDR1 reads LNHDA; CDR2 reads SQIVND (reference sequence). With V trimmed by 5 bases and J by 7 bases, 7 bases remained unmatched. The CDR3 runs to 15 residues.

This clone is deemed medium-sized. V gene TRBV27 combines with J gene TRBJ1-5; weak D call: TRBD1 (6 bases). This CDR3 has 14 amino acids. Trimming pared 8 bases from V and 3 bases from J, leaving 14 bases between. The germline V gene has CDR1 MNHEY and CDR2 SMNVEV (reference sequence). The CDR3 loop is CASAAGADNQPQHF. CDR3 coding DNA: TGTGCCAGCGCCGCGGGGGCCGACAATCAGCCCCAGCATTTT.

The chain carries TRBV18 and TRBJ2-7; D is ambiguous. Germline assignment: CDR1 KGHSH and CDR2 LQKENI. V was trimmed by 1 base and J by 5 bases, leaving 6 bases between them. The CDR3 covers 12 residues. This CDR3 reads CASSPRLDEQYF. CDR3 coding DNA: TGTGCCAGCTCACCACGGCTAGACGAGCAGTACTTC.

This chain uses TRBV25-1 with TRBJ2-5, with D uncertain. Germline V gene lookup returns CDR1 MGHDK and CDR2 SYGVNS. The CDR3 loop spans 11 amino acids. V lost 4 bases to trimming and J lost 4 bases, with 4 bases between them. CDR3 sequence (DNA): TGTGCCAGCAGTGGCAGAGAGACCCAGTACTTC. Its translation is CASSGRETQYF.

The chain links TRBV7-9 to TRBJ1-2; tentative D call: TRBD1 (6 bases). Germline CDR1 SEHNR, CDR2 FQNEAQ (reference sequence). Trimming took 7 bases from V and 0 from J, leaving 18 bases between them. The CDR3 spans 16 residues. The CDR3 DNA is TGTGCCAGCACCCTGGATTGGGACACCCCTAACTATGGCTACACCTTC. It translates to CASTLDWDTPNYGYTF.

The V call is TRBV6-1, the J call TRBJ1-2; D unresolved. Looked up from germline, CDR1 is MNHNS and CDR2 is SASEGT. Trimming took off 1 base at V and 4 bases at J, with 10 bases between the two ends. The CDR3 is 14 residues long. CDR3 sequence reads: CASSEGNYGYGYTF. The CDR3, as DNA: TGTGCCAGCAGTGAAGGAAATTACGGCTATGGCTACACCTTC.

This chain links TRBV19 with TRBJ1-1; 7 nucleotides agree with TRBD1. This CDR3 is built from 13 residues. Germline lookup yields CDR1 LNHDA and CDR2 SQIVND (reference sequence). The ends lost 7 bases at V and 3 bases at J; junction bases unmatched: 5. CDR3 sequence: CASKGQLYTEAFF. For the CDR3, the DNA is TGTGCCAGTAAGGGACAGCTTTACACTGAAGCTTTCTTT.

This clone is a singleton in its sample. V and J are TRBV2 and TRBJ2-2; D uncertain. Germline values: CDR1 SNHLY, CDR2 FYNNEI. V lost 8 bases to trimming and J lost 6 bases, with 7 bases between them. The CDR3 is 11 amino acids. Written as DNA, the CDR3 is TGTGCCAGCTTAGGAGCCGGGGAGCTGTTTTTT. Translating gives CASLGAGELFF. Full variable domain (remainder filled in from reference TRBV2 and TRBJ2-2): EPEVTQTPSHQVTQMGQEVILRCVPISNHLYFYWYRQILGQKVEFLVSFYNNEISEKSEIFDDQFSVERPDGSNFTLKIRSTKLEDSAMYFCASLGAGELFFGEGSRLTVL.

This clone appeared a few times. An end of the junction differs from the germline gene, which may be a read error. The chain joins TRBV7-7 to TRBJ2-3, with TRBD2 matching over 9 bases. The CDR3 loop spans 15 amino acids. Germline V gene data show CDR1 as SSHAT and CDR2 as FNYEAQ (reference sequence). The CDR3 spells CASSPSVSGGGTQYF. CDR3 bases: TGTGCTAGCAGTCCCTCGGTTAGCGGGGGAGGTACGCAGTATTTT.

CDR3 loop: CASSEETGGPYEQYF. The CDR3 DNA reads as TGTGCCAGCAGTGAAGAAACGGGAGGGCCCTACGAGCAGTACTTC. The J gene is TRBJ2-7, the V gene TRBV6-1, with TRBD2 matching 8 bases. V gave up 1 base and J gave up 2 bases; unmatched junction bases: 4. This CDR3 is built from 15 residues. In germline, CDR1 is MNHNS, CDR2 SASEGT.

This clone counts as medium-sized. This specimen includes other DNA sequences encoding the same CDR3. The V call is TRBV2, the J call TRBJ2-7, with 9 bases identical to TRBD1. Germline V lookup: CDR1 SNHLY, CDR2 FYNNEI. The CDR3 has 14 residues. With V trimmed by 6 bases and J by 3 bases, 6 bases remained unmatched. The chain's CDR3 is CASSPRGQGYEQYF. Written as DNA, the CDR3 is TGTGCCAGCAGCCCCCGGGGACAGGGCTACGAGCAGTACTTC.

The J gene is TRBJ2-7, the V gene TRBV7-3; 9 bases agree with TRBD2. Germline assignment: CDR1 SGHTA and CDR2 FQGTGA. The V segment lost 2 bases and the J segment 2 bases; nucleotides outside the gene matches: 4. The CDR3 spans 15 residues. This CDR3 is CASSLYPSGAYEQYF. For the CDR3, the DNA is TGTGCCAGCAGCTTATACCCTAGCGGGGCCTACGAGCAGTACTTC.

The chain couples TRBV5-1 to TRBJ1-6; 8 bases agree with TRBD1. This CDR3 is built from 17 residues. V was clipped by 2 bases and J by 2 bases; unmatched bases: 6. The germline V gene encodes CDR1 SGHRS and CDR2 YFSETQ. CDR3 residues: CASSLRTGRPYNSPLHF. DNA for the CDR3: TGCGCCAGCAGCTTAAGGACAGGGAGACCCTATAATTCACCCCTCCACTTT. Combining the CDR3 with reference TRBV5-1 and TRBJ1-6 gives the whole variable domain KAGVTQTPRYLIKTRGQQVTLSCSPISGHRSVSWYQQTPGQGLQFLFEYFSETQRNKGNFPGRFSGRQFSNSRSEMNVSTLELGDSALYLCASSLRTGRPYNSPLHFGNGTRLTVT.

This chain connects TRBV23-1 to TRBJ1-1; TRBD1 aligns across 8 bases. Being an ORF, TRBV23-1 has a function that is uncertain. With V trimmed by 7 bases and J by 1 base, 2 bases remained unmatched. The CDR3 sequence is 13 residues long. The CDR3 bases are TGCGCCAGCATTGGGACAGGGAACACTGAAGCTTTCTTT. The encoded protein is CASIGTGNTEAFF.

V is TRBV11-3 and J is TRBJ2-2, with D possibly matching TRBD1 (6 bases). Germline assignment: CDR1 SGHNT and CDR2 YENEEA. The V gene lost 6 bases and the J gene lost 2 bases, with 25 bases spanning the gap. The CDR3 is 19 residues long. The CDR3 region is CASSFPRGQGMDNTGELFF. The CDR3 coding sequence is TGTGCCAGCAGTTTTCCGCGCGGCCAGGGGATGGACAACACCGGGGAGCTGTTTTTT.

The chain is built from TRBV6-5 and TRBJ1-5, with D tentatively TRBD1 (5 bases). The V and J ends lost 6 bases and 2 bases respectively, with 11 bases between them. CDR1 and CDR2 (germline): MNHEY, SVGAGI. The CDR3 extends over 14 amino acids. CDR3 in amino acids: CASSQTVGNQPQHF. CDR3 nucleotide sequence: TGTGCCAGCAGCCAGACAGTGGGCAATCAGCCCCAGCATTTT.

A few counts support this clone. The chain employs TRBV21-1 and TRBJ2-3; TRBD1, as called in the table, went unchecked against the DNA. TRBV21-1 is designated a pseudogene. CDR3 length equals 20 residues. The CDR3 nucleotides read TGTGCCAGCAGCCCCTGGACAGGGCCGCGAGAGCGGAAGGGCACAGATACGCAGTATTTT. This sequence encodes CASSPWTGPRERKGTDTQYF.

The chain joins TRBV27 to TRBJ2-5, with D possibly matching TRBD1 (6 bases). The germline gives CDR1 MNHEY, CDR2 SMNVEV (reference sequence). V lost 4 bases to trimming and J lost 1 base, with 10 bases between them. This CDR3 comprises 14 residues. CDR3 DNA: TGTGCCAGCAGTTCGTGGGGGCCCCAAGAGACCCAGTACTTC. Translated: CASSSWGPQETQYF.